This T cell receptor (beta chain) emerged from a study of beta chain features in type 1 diabetes. Germline V gene lookup returns CDR1 SGHTA and CDR2 FQGNSA. V shed 5 bases, J shed 7 bases, and the junction held 17 bases outside the gene matches. The CDR3 length is 17 residues. Expressed TCRB transcripts were sequenced, since all the RNA that had been isolated was reverse transcribed. The method was immunoSEQ multiplex PCR; TCRdb's version includes in-frame clones alone and lacks a portion of them. The sample includes around 300,000 clones, approximately 11% of them seen just once. This clone came up a few times.

The chain links TRBV7-2 to TRBJ2-1; 7 bases are shared with TRBD2. The sequence derives from a woman aged 25-40 years in good health. The sequencing input was naive CD4+ T cells from blood. CDR3 bases: TGTGCCAGCAGCGGCAGGAGTTATCGCGGCGGGAGTAATGAGCAGTTCTTC. Translating gives CASSGRSYRGGSNEQFF.